The 30 T cell receptor beta chains below were found in one sample sequenced in a study of cytomegalovirus exposure and HLA in healthy donors. PCR employed 60 Vbeta and 13 Jbeta primers. The assay was immunoSEQ multiplex PCR, and TCRdb's table has in-frame clones only and misses some. The repertoire consists of some 120,000 clones, with 75% to 90% occurring once and the leading ten covering 1.5% to 2%. The material sequenced was PBMCs. The receptors derive from a man aged 40-49 years in good health and CMV-seronegative.

This rearrangement joins TRBV2 to TRBJ1-2; D call uncertain. This CDR3 comprises 12 residues. Trimming pared 9 bases from V and 6 bases from J, leaving 14 bases between. Germline V gene data show CDR1 as SNHLY and CDR2 as FYNNEI. The chain's CDR3 is CASPDGGNGYTF. The CDR3 bases are TGTGCCAGTCCGGACGGAGGGAATGGCTACACCTTC.

This clone was recorded once. This chain joins TRBV7-9 and TRBJ2-3; D possibly corresponds to TRBD1 (5 bases). V gave up 1 base and J gave up 6 bases, with 17 bases separating them. CDR1 is SEHNR and CDR2 is FQNEAQ in the germline V gene (reference sequence). The CDR3 is 16 residues long. As DNA, the CDR3 is TGTGCCAGCAGCTTAGATGGTATCAGGGTGGTGGATACGCAGTATTTT. Its protein product is CASSLDGIRVVDTQYF.

The chain combines TRBV7-6 with TRBJ2-3; D gene unclear. CDR3 length: 15 amino acids. The germline gives CDR1 SGHVS, CDR2 FNYEAQ. Trimming pared 0 bases from V and 0 bases from J, leaving 7 bases between. CDR3 protein: CASSLADGSTDTQYF. CDR3 nucleotides: TGTGCCAGCAGCTTAGCAGACGGGAGCACAGATACGCAGTATTTT. The entire variable domain, with the rest obtained from reference TRBV7-6 and TRBJ2-3, is as follows: GAGVSQSPRYKVTKRGQDVALRCDPISGHVSLYWYRQALGQGPEFLTYFNYEAQQDKSGLPNDRFSAERPEGSISTLTIQRTEQRDSAMYRCASSLADGSTDTQYFGPGTRLTVL.

The CDR3 region is CASSSSSWRRYTF. Written as DNA, the CDR3 is TGTGCCAGCAGCTCCTCATCGTGGAGGAGATACACCTTC. V usage is TRBV7-8 and J usage is TRBJ1-2; D is unresolved. CDR1 and CDR2 (germline): SGHVS, FQNEAQ. CDR3 length: 13 amino acids. Trimming removed 4 bases at V and 11 bases at J, with 17 bases between.

The rearrangement links TRBV27 to TRBJ2-5; 10 nucleotides agree with TRBD2. CDR1 and CDR2 from the germline V gene are MNHEY and SMNVEV (reference sequence). Losses at the gene ends were 2 bases for V and 4 bases for J; bases not matched to a gene: 7. The length of the CDR3 is 16 residues. The DNA of the CDR3 is TGTGCCAGCAGTTTACGCCCAGCGGGGGGGCGAGAGACCCAGTACTTC. Protein: CASSLRPAGGRETQYF.

The rearrangement links TRBV9 to TRBJ2-1; D call uncertain. The V gene's germline CDR1 is SGDLS and CDR2 YYNGEE. The CDR3 is 14 residues long. Trimming cost V 2 bases and J 8 bases, with 14 bases left between them. The CDR3 reads CASSVLTKYDEQFF. The CDR3 DNA sequence: TGTGCCAGCAGCGTCTTAACTAAGTACGATGAGCAGTTCTTC.

J is TRBJ1-1 and V is TRBV9; TRBD1 aligns across 8 bases. Germline values: CDR1 SGDLS, CDR2 YYNGEE. CDR3 length: 16 amino acids. The V segment lost 0 bases and the J segment 0 bases; nucleotides outside the gene matches: 4. The DNA of the CDR3 is TGTGCCAGCAGCGTAGGGCAGGGGGCTCTGAACACTGAAGCTTTCTTT. This codes for CASSVGQGALNTEAFF.

The J gene is TRBJ2-3, the V gene TRBV27; a weak D match, TRBD1 (6 bases). V was trimmed by 2 bases and J by 3 bases, leaving 15 bases between them. Germline-derived CDR1 and CDR2 are MNHEY and SMNVEV (reference sequence). The CDR3 is 16 residues long. Written as DNA, the CDR3 is TGTGCCAGCAGTTTAGGATGGGCAGGGGTAACAGATACGCAGTATTTT. The encoded protein is CASSLGWAGVTDTQYF.

The chain combines TRBV4-3 with TRBJ2-2; 8 positions match TRBD1. This CDR3 region has 16 residues. CDR1 is LGHNA and CDR2 is YSLEER in the germline V gene. J gave up 4 bases and V 0 bases, and 4 bases lay outside the gene matches. The CDR3 spells CASSQDNRGTTGELFF. CDR3 sequence (DNA): TGCGCCAGCAGCCAAGATAACAGGGGGACCACCGGGGAGCTGTTTTTT.

The V call is TRBV27, the J call TRBJ2-3, with TRBD2 identical over 11 bases. The CDR3 is made up of 16 amino acids. Losses at the gene ends were 7 bases for V and 7 bases for J; bases not matched to a gene: 13. Germline lookup yields CDR1 MNHEY and CDR2 SMNVEV (reference sequence). The CDR3 DNA reads as TGTGCCAGCATAAAACTAGCGGGAGTTGGGGCACATACGCAGTATTTT. Amino acids: CASIKLAGVGAHTQYF.

V gene TRBV23-1 combines with J gene TRBJ1-6; TRBD1 is a possible D gene (5 bases). TRBV23-1 is placed among ORFs of uncertain function. V shed 8 bases and J shed 6 bases, with 23 bases lying between them. CDR3 length: 17 residues. CDR3 amino acids: CASGGTGEGLGNSPLHF. As DNA, the CDR3 is TGCGCCAGCGGAGGGACGGGGGAAGGACTGGGTAATTCACCCCTCCACTTT.

This chain links TRBV18 with TRBJ2-1, with 7 bases fitting TRBD2. The CDR3 is 14 amino acids. CDR1 and CDR2 (germline): KGHSH, LQKENI. The V segment lost 1 base and the J segment 5 bases; nucleotides outside the gene matches: 2. The CDR3 region is CASSPRAGDNEQFF. In DNA, the CDR3 is TGTGCCAGCTCACCACGGGCGGGGGACAATGAGCAGTTCTTC.

Remarks on this clone: At one boundary the junction diverges from the germline segment, which might be a read error. V and J are TRBV7-2 and TRBJ2-4, with a weak D call TRBD2 (5 bases). CDR3 size: 16 residues. The germline V gene encodes CDR1 SGHTA and CDR2 FQGNSA. CDR3 residues: CASSDPTGLAKNSQYF. The CDR3 nucleotides are TGTGCCAGCAGCGACCCGACCGGGCTAGCCAAAAACAGTCAGTACTTC.

This chain connects TRBV27 to TRBJ1-5; D perhaps matches TRBD1 (5 bases). Between the trimmed V and J ends, which lost 4 bases and 7 bases, there was a span of 17 bases. CDR1 MNHEY and CDR2 SMNVEV come from the germline V gene (reference sequence). This CDR3 is built from 15 residues. Here the CDR3 DNA reads TGTGCCAGCAGTTGGAGTGGCAGGGTTAAACAGCCCCAGCATTTT. This gives the protein CASSWSGRVKQPQHF.

The chain employs TRBV10-1 and TRBJ2-7, with 8 bases aligning to TRBD2. Germline-derived CDR1 and CDR2 are WNHNN and SYGVQD (reference sequence). J gave up 7 bases and V 3 bases, and 5 bases lay outside the gene matches. This CDR3 contains 13 residues. The CDR3 region is CASSDPAGGEQYF. In DNA, the CDR3 is TGCGCCAGCAGTGACCCTGCGGGGGGTGAGCAGTACTTC.

V and J are TRBV5-1 and TRBJ2-5, with TRBD1 matching 8 bases. The V segment lost 4 bases and the J segment 5 bases; nucleotides outside the gene matches: 7. CDR1 is SGHRS, CDR2 YFSETQ, per germline. The CDR3 covers 14 residues. The CDR3 sequence is CASSGDRHGETQYF. CDR3 nucleotide sequence: TGCGCCAGCAGCGGGGACAGGCACGGGGAGACCCAGTACTTC.

The DNA of the CDR3 is TGCGCCAGCAGAGACTCGGACAGGGGATGGAACAATCAGCCCCAGCATTTT. Translated: CASRDSDRGWNNQPQHF. The chain has TRBV10-2 and TRBJ1-5; 9 nucleotides match TRBD1. The CDR3 runs to 17 residues. The J segment lost 3 bases and the V segment lost 6 bases, leaving 12 bases of the junction unmatched. Germline V CDR1 and CDR2: WSHSY, SAAADI.

In its sample, this clone was seen once. The V gene is TRBV5-4, the J gene TRBJ2-7; possible D gene TRBD2, 6 bases. With 2 bases removed from V and 2 bases from J, the gap between germline ends came to 17 bases. Germline V gives CDR1 SGHNT, CDR2 YYREEE (reference sequence). The CDR3 contains 16 residues. This chain's CDR3 is CASSFIRSSGTYEQYF. CDR3 DNA: TGTGCCAGCAGCTTTATTCGGAGTAGCGGAACCTACGAGCAGTACTTC.

This chain links TRBV7-2 with TRBJ1-1, with D unresolved. Germline CDR1 SGHTA, CDR2 FQGNSA. This CDR3 has 15 residues. Trimming removed 2 bases at V and 1 base at J, with 11 bases between. The CDR3 DNA reads TGTGCCAGCAGCTTAATTTCCGGTCAGAACACTGAAGCTTTCTTT. Translation: CASSLISGQNTEAFF. Based on the CDR3 plus reference TRBV7-2 and TRBJ1-1, the full variable domain is GAGVSQSPSNKVTEKGKDVELRCDPISGHTALYWYRQSLGQGLEFLIYFQGNSAPDKSGLPSDRFSAERTGGSVSTLTIQRTQQEDSAVYLCASSLISGQNTEAFFGQGTRLTVV.

The J gene is TRBJ2-7, the V gene TRBV5-6; perhaps TRBD1 as D (5 bases). V lost 3 bases to trimming and J lost 3 bases, with 13 bases between them. Germline V gene sequence: CDR1 SGHDT, CDR2 YYEEEE. The CDR3 extends over 14 amino acids. The CDR3 DNA reads TGTGCCAGCAGCTACTTATCAGGGATCTACGAGCAGTACTTC. This translates into CASSYLSGIYEQYF.

There are a few counts of this clone. This chain joins TRBV28 and TRBJ1-5, with 9 bases lining up with TRBD1. CDR1 MDHEN and CDR2 SYDVKM come from the germline V gene. The CDR3 length is 17 residues. Trimming cost V 8 bases and J 0 bases; bases outside gene matches: 11. The CDR3 loop reads CASALGPGQGSNQPQHF. In nucleotides, the CDR3 is TGTGCCAGCGCTCTGGGGCCGGGACAGGGTAGCAATCAGCCCCAGCATTTT.

This clone appeared a few times. The V gene is TRBV6-5, the J gene TRBJ1-5; perhaps TRBD1 as D (5 bases). This CDR3 has 13 amino acids. The V end was cut by 2 bases, the J end by 4 bases, with 6 bases between. The germline V gene has CDR1 MNHEY and CDR2 SVGAGI. The CDR3 here is CASSYRGNQPQHF. CDR3 sequence (DNA): TGTGCCAGCAGTTACAGGGGAAATCAGCCCCAGCATTTT.

This clone was observed a handful of times. The chain links TRBV6-6 to TRBJ2-5; D remains ambiguous. The CDR3 length is 12 residues. The V end lost 2 bases, the J end lost 4 bases, and 5 bases lay between the germline ends. CDR1 MNHNY and CDR2 SVGAGI come from the germline V gene (reference sequence). The CDR3 loop is CASSYLRETQYF. The CDR3 DNA follows: TGTGCCAGCAGTTACCTTAGAGAGACCCAGTACTTC.

J is TRBJ1-5 and V is TRBV12-5; 7 bases fit TRBD1. Germline trimming cut 6 bases from V and 4 bases from J; bases unmatched to any gene: 9. The CDR3 runs 15 residues. Germline CDR1 and CDR2: LGHNT and FRNRAP. The CDR3 is CASGDQGVRNQPQHF. The CDR3 nucleotides are TGTGCTAGTGGCGACCAGGGGGTAAGGAATCAGCCCCAGCATTTT.

V is TRBV27 and J is TRBJ2-7; TRBD2 matches 11 bases. The CDR3 extends over 15 amino acids. J lost 6 bases, V lost 4 bases, and 8 bases had no gene match. Germline V CDR1 and CDR2: MNHEY, SMNVEV (reference sequence). The CDR3: CASSYIAGGPGEQYF. CDR3 DNA sequence: TGTGCCAGCAGTTACATAGCGGGGGGGCCGGGCGAGCAGTACTTC.

The chain is built from TRBV29-1 and TRBJ2-5, with TRBD2 matching 13 bases. The junction had 14 bases not matched to a gene; V was cut back by 4 bases and J by 3 bases. CDR1 and CDR2 from the germline V gene are SQVTM and ANQGSEA. The CDR3 length is 18 residues. CDR3 DNA: TGCAGCGTTGTAGGACTGAGTGGGACTAGCGGGACGGAAGAGACCCAGTACTTC. This encodes CSVVGLSGTSGTEETQYF.

The rearrangement uses TRBV11-2 and TRBJ2-2; possible D gene TRBD2, 6 bases. From germline, CDR1 is SGHAT and CDR2 FQNNGV. V lost 6 bases and J 7 bases, leaving 21 bases between the germline ends. The CDR3 runs 16 residues. The CDR3 coding sequence is TGTGCCAGCAGGGATAGGGTGGCGGGACTGGTCGGGGAGCTGTTTTTT. Protein product: CASRDRVAGLVGELFF.

This clone was observed a single time. The gene calls are TRBV7-7 and TRBJ1-4; no definite D call. The CDR3 length is 12 residues. Germline lookup yields CDR1 SSHAT and CDR2 FNYEAQ (reference sequence). This CDR3 reads CASGPGGEKLFF. The CDR3 bases are TGTGCTAGCGGGCCGGGAGGGGAAAAACTGTTTTTT.

This clone was picked up one time. The chain couples TRBV19 to TRBJ2-7; D uncertain. CDR1 is LNHDA, CDR2 SQIVND, per germline (reference sequence). The germline V and J ends were trimmed by 4 bases and 4 bases, with 5 bases remaining between them. The CDR3 loop spans 11 amino acids. The CDR3 bases are TGTGCCAGTAGTAACTTGTACGAGCAGTACTTC. It encodes CASSNLYEQYF.

The chain uses TRBV4-3 and TRBJ2-1; D gene ambiguous. V lost 0 bases and J 6 bases, leaving 6 bases between the germline ends. The CDR3 runs to 13 residues. Germline-derived CDR1 and CDR2 are LGHNA and YSLEER. The CDR3 protein is CASSQDLVNEQFF. The CDR3 bases are TGCGCCAGCAGCCAAGATCTAGTCAATGAGCAGTTCTTC.